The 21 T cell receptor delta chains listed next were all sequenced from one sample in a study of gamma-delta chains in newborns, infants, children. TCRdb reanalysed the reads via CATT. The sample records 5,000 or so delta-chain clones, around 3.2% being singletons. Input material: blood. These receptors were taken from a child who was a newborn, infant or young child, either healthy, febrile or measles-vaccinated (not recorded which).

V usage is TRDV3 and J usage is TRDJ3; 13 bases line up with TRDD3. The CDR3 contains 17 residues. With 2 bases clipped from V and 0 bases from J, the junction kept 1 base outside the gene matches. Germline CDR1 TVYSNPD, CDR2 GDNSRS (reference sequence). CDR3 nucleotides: TGTGCCTTTTACTGGGGGATACGCTCCTGGGACACCCGACAGATGTTTTTC. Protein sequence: CAFYWGIRSWDTRQMFF.

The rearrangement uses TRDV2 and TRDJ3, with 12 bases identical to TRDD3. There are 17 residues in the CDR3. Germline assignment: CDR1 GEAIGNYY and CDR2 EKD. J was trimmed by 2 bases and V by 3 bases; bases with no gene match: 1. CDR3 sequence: CACDYWGIPWDTRQMFF. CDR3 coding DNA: TGTGCCTGTGACTACTGGGGGATACCCTGGGACACCCGACAGATGTTTTTC.

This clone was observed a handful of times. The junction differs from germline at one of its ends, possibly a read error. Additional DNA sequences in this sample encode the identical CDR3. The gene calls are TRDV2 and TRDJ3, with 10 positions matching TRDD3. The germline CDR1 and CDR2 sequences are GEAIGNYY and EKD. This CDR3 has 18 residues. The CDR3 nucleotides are TGTGCCTGTGACACCGTTCTGGGGGATAGCTGGGACACCCGGCAGATGTTTTTC. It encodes CACDTVLGDSWDTRQMFF.

This CDR3 reads CACDNLLGDFRSWDTRQMFF. For the CDR3, the DNA is TGTGCCTGTGACAATTTACTGGGGGATTTCCGCTCCTGGGACACCCGACAGATGTTTTTC. V usage is TRDV2 and J usage is TRDJ3; TRDD3 aligns across 10 bases. The trim removed 2 bases at V and 0 bases at J, leaving 9 bases unmatched. CDR3 size: 20 residues. Germline loops: CDR1 GEAIGNYY, CDR2 EKD.

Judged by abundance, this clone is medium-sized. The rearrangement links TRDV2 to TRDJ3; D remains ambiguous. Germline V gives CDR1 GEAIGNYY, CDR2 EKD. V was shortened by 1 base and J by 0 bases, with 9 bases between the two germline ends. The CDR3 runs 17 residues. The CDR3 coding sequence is TGTGCCTGTGACACGGTGCCCAGCTCCTGGGACACCCGACAGATGTTTTTC. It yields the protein CACDTVPSSWDTRQMFF.

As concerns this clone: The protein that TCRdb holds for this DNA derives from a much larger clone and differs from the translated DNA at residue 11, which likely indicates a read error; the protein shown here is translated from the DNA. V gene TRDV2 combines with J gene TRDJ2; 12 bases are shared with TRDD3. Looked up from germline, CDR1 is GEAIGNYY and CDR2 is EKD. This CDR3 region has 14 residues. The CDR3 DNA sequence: TGTGCCTGTGACATACTGGGGGATACAGCACGACTCTTCTTT. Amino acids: CACDILGDTARLFF.

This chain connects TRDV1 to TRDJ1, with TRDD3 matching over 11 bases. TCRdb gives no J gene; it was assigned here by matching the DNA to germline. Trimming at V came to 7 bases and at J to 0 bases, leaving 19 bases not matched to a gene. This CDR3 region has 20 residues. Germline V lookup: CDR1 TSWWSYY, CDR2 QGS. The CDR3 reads CALANARGWGIRDHTDKLIF. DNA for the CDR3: TGTGCTCTTGCCAACGCCCGGGGGTGGGGGATACGCGATCACACCGATAAACTCATCTTT.

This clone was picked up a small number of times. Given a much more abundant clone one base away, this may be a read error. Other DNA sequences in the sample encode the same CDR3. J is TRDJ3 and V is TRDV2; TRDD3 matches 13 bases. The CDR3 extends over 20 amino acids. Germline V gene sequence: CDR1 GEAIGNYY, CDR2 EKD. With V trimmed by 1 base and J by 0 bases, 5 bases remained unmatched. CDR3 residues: CACDTVLGDTRSWDTRQMFF. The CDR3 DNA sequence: TGTGCCTGTGACACTGTACTGGGGGATACGCGCTCCTGGGACACCCGACAGATGTTTTTC.

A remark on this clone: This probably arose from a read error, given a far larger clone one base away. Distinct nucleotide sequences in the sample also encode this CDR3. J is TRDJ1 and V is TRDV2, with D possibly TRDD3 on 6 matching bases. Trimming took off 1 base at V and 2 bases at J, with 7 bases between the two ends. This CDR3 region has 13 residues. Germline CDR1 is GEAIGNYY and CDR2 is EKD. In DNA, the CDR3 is TGTGCCTGTGACACGTGGGGGACCGATAAACTCATCTTT. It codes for CACDTWGTDKLIF.

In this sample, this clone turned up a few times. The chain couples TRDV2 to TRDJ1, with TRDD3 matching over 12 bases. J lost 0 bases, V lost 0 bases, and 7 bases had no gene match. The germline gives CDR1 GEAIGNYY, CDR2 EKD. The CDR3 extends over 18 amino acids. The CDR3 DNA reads TGTGCCTGTGACACCGTAGGCTGGGGGATACGCGACACCGATAAACTCATCTTT. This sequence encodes CACDTVGWGIRDTDKLIF.

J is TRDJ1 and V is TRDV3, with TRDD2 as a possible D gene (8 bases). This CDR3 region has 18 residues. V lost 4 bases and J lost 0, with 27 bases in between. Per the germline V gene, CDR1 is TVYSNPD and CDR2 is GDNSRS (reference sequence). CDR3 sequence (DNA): TGTGCCTGTACTTCCTACGATTGGGATACAACGTACACCGATAAACTCATCTTT. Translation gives CACTSYDWDTTYTDKLIF.

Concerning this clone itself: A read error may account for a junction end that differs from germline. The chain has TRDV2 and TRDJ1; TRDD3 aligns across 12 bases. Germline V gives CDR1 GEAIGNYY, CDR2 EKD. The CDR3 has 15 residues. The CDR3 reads CARDKLGDTTDKLIF. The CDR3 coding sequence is TGTGCCCGTGACAAACTGGGGGATACCACCGATAAACTCATCTTT.

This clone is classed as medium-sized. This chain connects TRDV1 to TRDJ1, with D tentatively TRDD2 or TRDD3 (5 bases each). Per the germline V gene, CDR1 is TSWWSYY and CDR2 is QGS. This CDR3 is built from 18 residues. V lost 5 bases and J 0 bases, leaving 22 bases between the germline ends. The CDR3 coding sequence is TGTGCTCTTGGGACCACCCTACCTGTACTGGCGTACACCGATAAACTCATCTTT. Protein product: CALGTTLPVLAYTDKLIF.

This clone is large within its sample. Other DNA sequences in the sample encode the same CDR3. The CDR3 coding sequence is TGTGCCTGTGACAATACTGGGGGATACTCCTGGGACACCCGACAGATGTTTTTC. It codes for CACDNTGGYSWDTRQMFF. V and J are TRDV2 and TRDJ3; 11 nucleotides line up with TRDD3. CDR3 length equals 18 residues. CDR1 GEAIGNYY and CDR2 EKD come from the germline V gene. The V gene end was trimmed by 2 bases and the J gene end by 0 bases; junction bases not matched to a gene: 2.

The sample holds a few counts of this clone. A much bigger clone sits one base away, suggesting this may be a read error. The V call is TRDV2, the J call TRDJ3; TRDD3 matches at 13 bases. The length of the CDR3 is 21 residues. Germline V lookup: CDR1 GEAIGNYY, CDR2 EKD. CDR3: CACDTVLGDTRSSRDTRQMFF. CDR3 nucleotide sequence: TGTGCCTGTGACACCGTACTGGGGGATACGCGCAGCTCCCGGGACACCCGACAGATGTTTTTC.

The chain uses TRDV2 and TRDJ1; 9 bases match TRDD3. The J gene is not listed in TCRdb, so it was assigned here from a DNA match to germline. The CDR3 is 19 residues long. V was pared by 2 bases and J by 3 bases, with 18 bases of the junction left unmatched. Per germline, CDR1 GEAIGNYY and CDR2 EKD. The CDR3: CACDSLTGDTRLGPDKLIF. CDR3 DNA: TGTGCCTGTGACAGCCTAACTGGGGATACGCGTCTCGGGCCCGATAAACTCATCTTT.

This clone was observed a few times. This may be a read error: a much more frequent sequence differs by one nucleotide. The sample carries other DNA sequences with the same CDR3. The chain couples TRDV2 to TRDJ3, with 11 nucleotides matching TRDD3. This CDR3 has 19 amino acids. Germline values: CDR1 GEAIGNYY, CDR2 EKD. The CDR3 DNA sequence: TGTGCCTGCGACAAAGTACTGGGGGATAGCTCCTGGGACACCCGACAGATGTTTTTC. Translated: CACDKVLGDSSWDTRQMFF.

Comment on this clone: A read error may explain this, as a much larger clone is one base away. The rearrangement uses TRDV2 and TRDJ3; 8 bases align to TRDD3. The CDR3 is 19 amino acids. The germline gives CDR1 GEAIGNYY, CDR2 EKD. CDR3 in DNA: TGTGCCTGTGACACCTGGGGGATCCGGTCCTCCTGGGGCACCCGACAGATGTTTTTC. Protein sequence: CACDTWGIRSSWGTRQMFF.

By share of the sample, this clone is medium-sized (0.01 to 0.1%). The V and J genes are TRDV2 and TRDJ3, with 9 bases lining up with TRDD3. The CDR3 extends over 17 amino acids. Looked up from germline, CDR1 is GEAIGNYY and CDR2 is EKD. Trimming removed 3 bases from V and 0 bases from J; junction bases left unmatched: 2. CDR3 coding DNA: TGTGCCTGTGACGACTGGGGGAACTCCTGGGACACCCGACAGATGTTTTTC. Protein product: CACDDWGNSWDTRQMFF.

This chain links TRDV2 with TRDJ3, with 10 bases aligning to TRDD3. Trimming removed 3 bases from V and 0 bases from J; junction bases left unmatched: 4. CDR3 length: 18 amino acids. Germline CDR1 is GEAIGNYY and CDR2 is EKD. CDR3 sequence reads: CACDPGDTRSWDTRQMFF. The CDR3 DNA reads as TGTGCCTGTGACCCGGGGGATACGCGCTCCTGGGACACCCGACAGATGTTTTTC.

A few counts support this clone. Here the CDR3 DNA reads TGTGCCTGTGACAAACTGGGGGATACGTACACCGATAAACTCATCTTT. Amino acids: CACDKLGDTYTDKLIF. The V and J genes are TRDV2 and TRDJ1, with 13 bases matching TRDD3. From germline, CDR1 is GEAIGNYY and CDR2 EKD. This CDR3 region has 16 residues. V dropped 2 bases and J dropped 0; count of bases not matched to a gene: 2.